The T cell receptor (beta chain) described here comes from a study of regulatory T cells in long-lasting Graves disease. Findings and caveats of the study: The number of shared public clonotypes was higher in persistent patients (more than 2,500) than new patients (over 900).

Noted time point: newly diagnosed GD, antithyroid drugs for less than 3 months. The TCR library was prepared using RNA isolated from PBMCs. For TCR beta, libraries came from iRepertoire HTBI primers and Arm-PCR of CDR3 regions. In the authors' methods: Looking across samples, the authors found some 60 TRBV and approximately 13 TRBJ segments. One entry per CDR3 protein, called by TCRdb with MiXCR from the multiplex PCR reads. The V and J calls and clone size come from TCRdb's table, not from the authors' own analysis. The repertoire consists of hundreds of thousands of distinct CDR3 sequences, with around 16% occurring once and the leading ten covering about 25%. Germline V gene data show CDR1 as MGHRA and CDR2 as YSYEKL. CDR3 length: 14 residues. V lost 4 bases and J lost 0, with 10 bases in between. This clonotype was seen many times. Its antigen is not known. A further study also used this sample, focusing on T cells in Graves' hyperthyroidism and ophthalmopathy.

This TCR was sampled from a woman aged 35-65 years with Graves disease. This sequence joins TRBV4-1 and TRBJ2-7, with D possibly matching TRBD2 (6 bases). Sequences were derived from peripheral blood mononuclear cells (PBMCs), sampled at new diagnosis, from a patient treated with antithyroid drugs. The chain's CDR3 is CASSPEGSSYEQYF. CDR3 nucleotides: TGCGCCAGCAGCCCGGAGGGAAGCTCCTACGAGCAGTACTTC.